The 25 T cell receptor beta chains given below trace back to one sample, sequenced in a study of shared clonotypes between healthy human individuals. Repertoires were generated with immunoSEQ multiplex PCR, while TCRdb's copy carries only in-frame clones and drops some. The data show 400,000 to 600,000 clones, with about 80% seen just once and around 13% held by the top ten. Sequenced material: PBMCs. These receptor sequences come from a middle-aged woman in good health. Some clones in this sample may be carry-over from other donors' samples.

This chain connects TRBV9 to TRBJ2-1; 11 bases are a match to TRBD1. The CDR3 loop spans 16 amino acids. Germline CDR1 is SGDLS and CDR2 is YYNGEE. The junction had 10 bases not matched to a gene; V was cut back by 2 bases and J by 9 bases. The CDR3 bases are TGTGCCAGCAGCGTGGAGGGACAGGGGGTTCAGAGTGAGCAGTTCTTC. Translation gives CASSVEGQGVQSEQFF.

The chain couples TRBV6-1 to TRBJ2-3; D remains ambiguous. V was shortened by 2 bases and J by 2 bases, with 14 bases between the two germline ends. The CDR3 is 16 residues long. Germline CDR1 MNHNS, CDR2 SASEGT. This chain's CDR3 is CASSEYILKDTDTQYF. In DNA form, the CDR3 reads TGTGCCAGCAGTGAATATATTCTAAAGGACACAGATACGCAGTATTTT.

The CDR3 DNA is TGTGCCAGCAGCATGGACAGGGTGAACGAGCAGTACTTC. Residues: CASSMDRVNEQYF. The gene calls are TRBV5-5 and TRBJ2-7; 8 bases are a match to TRBD1. The CDR3 loop spans 13 amino acids. CDR1 SGHKS and CDR2 YYEKEE come from the germline V gene (reference sequence). After removal of 4 bases from V and 5 bases from J, the junction contained 5 bases not matched to a gene.

The chain couples TRBV30 to TRBJ1-2; 7 bases are a match to TRBD1. Trimming cost V 1 base and J 4 bases; bases outside gene matches: 9. CDR3 length: 15 residues. The germline CDR1 and CDR2 sequences are GTSNPN and SVGIG (reference sequence). The CDR3 protein is CAWSGGGTELYGYTF. The CDR3 bases are TGTGCCTGGAGTGGAGGTGGGACAGAACTCTATGGCTACACCTTC.

The V call is TRBV28, the J call TRBJ2-2; perhaps D is TRBD1 or TRBD2 (5 bases each). Trimming took 7 bases from V and 0 from J, leaving 15 bases between them. This CDR3 is built from 16 residues. Germline V gene lookup returns CDR1 MDHEN and CDR2 SYDVKM. The CDR3 is CASNSAGSANTGELFF. The CDR3 DNA reads TGTGCCAGCAATTCCGCAGGGAGCGCGAACACCGGGGAGCTGTTTTTT.

In its sample, this clone was seen a few times. This same CDR3 is encoded by further DNA sequences in the sample. This sequence joins TRBV18 and TRBJ2-5, with TRBD2 matching 12 bases. V dropped 3 bases and J dropped 4; count of bases not matched to a gene: 0. CDR1 is KGHSH and CDR2 is LQKENI in the germline V gene. There are 14 residues in the CDR3. The CDR3 nucleotides read TGTGCCAGCTCACCGGGACTAGCGGGAGAGACCCAGTACTTC. It codes for CASSPGLAGETQYF.

This sequence joins TRBV9 and TRBJ2-3; 7 bases map to TRBD2. Germline values: CDR1 SGDLS, CDR2 YYNGEE. V lost 4 bases and J lost 2; bases outside the gene matches: 10. This CDR3 is built from 16 residues. CDR3 in DNA: TGTGCCAGCAGCTCCTCGCGGGAGAGTTTCACAGATACGCAGTATTTT. Its translation is CASSSSRESFTDTQYF. Supplemented by reference TRBV9 and TRBJ2-3, the full variable domain reads DSGVTQTPKHLITATGQRVTLRCSPRSGDLSVYWYQQSLDQGLQFLIQYYNGEERAKGNILERFSAQQFPDLHSELNLSSLELGDSALYFCASSSSRESFTDTQYFGPGTRLTVL.

A few counts support this clone. The rearrangement links TRBV27 to TRBJ2-1, with a weak D call TRBD2 (5 bases). The CDR3 runs to 16 residues. The V gene's germline CDR1 is MNHEY and CDR2 SMNVEV (reference sequence). V was shortened by 3 bases and J by 1 base, with 13 bases between the two germline ends. This CDR3 is CASSLYTRQSYNEQFF. CDR3 bases: TGTGCCAGCAGTTTGTATACTAGGCAATCCTACAATGAGCAGTTCTTC.

V and J are TRBV18 and TRBJ1-3; TRBD1 agrees at 7 bases. The germline CDR1 and CDR2 sequences are KGHSH and LQKENI. This CDR3 region has 18 residues. The trim removed 1 base at V and 0 bases at J, leaving 9 bases unmatched. CDR3 DNA: TGTGCCAGCTCACCACTTAAAATGGGACAGTTCTCTGGAAACACCATATATTTT. Residues: CASSPLKMGQFSGNTIYF. The full variable domain, with the rest looked up from reference TRBV18 and TRBJ1-3, is NAGVMQNPRHLVRRRGQEARLRCSPMKGHSHVYWYRQLPEEGLKFMVYLQKENIIDESGMPKERFSAEFPKEGPSILRIQQVVRGDSAAYFCASSPLKMGQFSGNTIYFGEGSWLTVV.

The chain recombines TRBV18 with TRBJ2-1, with a tentative D call TRBD1 (6 bases). The germline V gene has CDR1 KGHSH and CDR2 LQKENI. V was cut by 4 bases and J by 3 bases, with 16 bases left in between. The CDR3 is 16 amino acids. The CDR3 DNA follows: TGTGCCAGCTCACTCTGGACAGCGCTTATCTACAATGAGCAGTTCTTC. It yields the protein CASSLWTALIYNEQFF.

V is TRBV28 and J is TRBJ2-3; 9 bases agree with TRBD2. The CDR3 contains 15 residues. Per germline, CDR1 MDHEN and CDR2 SYDVKM. The V and J ends lost 5 bases and 2 bases, in that order; junction bases with no gene match: 5. The CDR3 sequence is CASSPPGLATDTQYF. The CDR3 nucleotides are TGTGCCAGCAGTCCCCCGGGACTAGCCACAGATACGCAGTATTTT. Complete variable domain (other parts from reference TRBV28 and TRBJ2-3): DVKVTQSSRYLVKRTGEKVFLECVQDMDHENMFWYRQDPGLGLRLIYFSYDVKMKEKGDIPEGYSVSREKKERFSLILESASTNQTSMYLCASSPPGLATDTQYFGPGTRLTVL.

The rearrangement links TRBV2 to TRBJ2-3, with 10 bases lining up with TRBD2. Germline CDR1 SNHLY, CDR2 FYNNEI. This CDR3 has 19 amino acids. The V segment lost 5 bases and the J segment 0 bases; nucleotides outside the gene matches: 14. The CDR3: CASSQPRTSGQTSTDTQYF. As DNA, the CDR3 is TGTGCCAGCAGTCAACCCCGGACTAGCGGCCAGACAAGCACAGATACGCAGTATTTT.

The chain is built from TRBV5-1 and TRBJ1-1; no firm D call. V lost 4 bases, J lost 1 base, and 8 bases lay in between. The CDR3 is made up of 13 amino acids. Germline V gene sequence: CDR1 SGHRS, CDR2 YFSETQ. The CDR3 here is CASSVETNTEAFF. In nucleotides, the CDR3 is TGCGCCAGCAGCGTGGAGACGAACACTGAAGCTTTCTTT.

The rearrangement links TRBV4-3 to TRBJ1-4; 8 nucleotides match TRBD1. Looked up from germline, CDR1 is LGHNA and CDR2 is YSLEER. Losses at the gene ends were 0 bases for V and 4 bases for J; bases not matched to a gene: 7. The CDR3 consists of 17 residues. CDR3 sequence: CASSQDLPGTGNEKLFF. CDR3 in DNA: TGCGCCAGCAGCCAAGATTTGCCCGGGACAGGTAATGAAAAACTGTTTTTT.

This clone has more than one count but fewer than ten. The chain employs TRBV9 and TRBJ1-2, with D perhaps TRBD1 (5 bases). The CDR3 extends over 14 amino acids. The V and J ends lost 5 bases and 6 bases respectively, with 17 bases between them. The germline V gene has CDR1 SGDLS and CDR2 YYNGEE. This CDR3 reads CASRGDGRGDGYTF. DNA of the CDR3: TGTGCCAGCAGAGGGGACGGGCGAGGGGATGGCTACACCTTC.

The chain carries TRBV28 and TRBJ1-6; TRBD1 matches 9 bases. The CDR3 consists of 16 residues. Germline lookup yields CDR1 MDHEN and CDR2 SYDVKM. Trimming cost V 0 bases and J 5 bases; bases outside gene matches: 2. The DNA of the CDR3 is TGTGCCAGCAGTTTATGGGACAGGGGAAATAATTCACCCCTCCACTTT. Protein sequence: CASSLWDRGNNSPLHF.

The CDR3 spells CASSFKPVLSGNTIYF. The CDR3 DNA is TGTGCCAGCAGCTTCAAACCCGTCCTCTCTGGAAACACCATATATTTT. The chain joins TRBV13 to TRBJ1-3, with D uncertain. From germline, CDR1 is PRHDT and CDR2 FYEKMQ (reference sequence). The germline V and J ends were trimmed by 3 bases and 0 bases, with 12 bases remaining between them. This CDR3 is 16 amino acids long.

V gene TRBV28 combines with J gene TRBJ2-7; D is ambiguous. Germline V gene data show CDR1 as MDHEN and CDR2 as SYDVKM. The CDR3 is 13 residues long. The V gene lost 5 bases and the J gene lost 2 bases, with 10 bases spanning the gap. As DNA, the CDR3 is TGTGCCAGCAGTCCGGACGGACCCTACGAGCAGTACTTC. Its protein product is CASSPDGPYEQYF.

This clone was counted a single time. The CDR3: CASPPNTGVAYEQYF. The CDR3 bases are TGTGCCAGTCCACCAAACACAGGGGTCGCCTACGAGCAGTACTTC. This rearrangement joins TRBV28 to TRBJ2-7; 7 bases align to TRBD1. V lost 9 bases and J lost 2; bases outside the gene matches: 13. From germline, CDR1 is MDHEN and CDR2 SYDVKM. The CDR3 spans 15 residues.

V is TRBV19 and J is TRBJ2-1; perhaps TRBD1 as D (5 bases). CDR3 length: 14 amino acids. Germline loops: CDR1 LNHDA, CDR2 SQIVND (reference sequence). V was trimmed by 9 bases and J by 2 bases, leaving 14 bases between them. As DNA, the CDR3 is TGTGCCAGCGTACCGGGCAGGGCCTACAATGAGCAGTTCTTC. Its protein is CASVPGRAYNEQFF.

V gene TRBV30 combines with J gene TRBJ1-1, with D hard to call. V gave up 5 bases and J gave up 1 base, with 8 bases separating them. This CDR3 spans 12 amino acids. CDR1 and CDR2 (germline): GTSNPN, SVGIG (reference sequence). The CDR3 coding sequence is TGTGCCTGGGGGCAACAGAACACTGAAGCTTTCTTT. Translated: CAWGQQNTEAFF.

This clone was detected a few times. The chain has TRBV29-1 and TRBJ2-5; no clear D gene. This CDR3 contains 11 residues. Germline CDR1 is SQVTM and CDR2 is ANQGSEA. V shed 3 bases and J shed 5 bases, with 7 bases lying between them. The CDR3 reads CSVDYGETQYF. The CDR3 DNA is TGCAGCGTTGACTACGGGGAGACCCAGTACTTC. The full variable domain, its missing parts supplied by reference TRBV29-1 and TRBJ2-5, is SAVISQKPSRDICQRGTSLTIQCQVDSQVTMMFWYRQQPGQSLTLIATANQGSEATYESGFVIDKFPISRPNLTFSTLTVSNMSPEDSSIYLCSVDYGETQYFGPGTRLLVL.

This clone was observed a handful of times. This rearrangement joins TRBV27 to TRBJ1-5; 7 bases align to TRBD1. The CDR3 is 15 residues long. Germline CDR1 and CDR2: MNHEY and SMNVEV (reference sequence). V shed 0 bases and J 7 bases; nucleotides not matched to a gene: 6. CDR3 nucleotide sequence: TGTGCCAGCAGTTTATCTATTACAGGGGACCAGCCCCAGCATTTT. This codes for CASSLSITGDQPQHF.

The chain uses TRBV11-2 and TRBJ2-2; 10 bases are a match to TRBD2. CDR3 size: 14 residues. Losses at the gene ends were 5 bases for V and 6 bases for J; bases not matched to a gene: 3. Germline CDR1 reads SGHAT; CDR2 reads FQNNGV. The CDR3 coding sequence is TGTGCCAGCAGCATGCTAGCGGGAGCCGGGGAGCTGTTTTTT. The encoded protein is CASSMLAGAGELFF.

CDR3 bases: TGTGCCAGCAGCGTGGACAGGGGCTATGGCTACACCTTC. It translates to CASSVDRGYGYTF. The rearrangement uses TRBV28 and TRBJ1-2; 9 nucleotides line up with TRBD1. CDR1 MDHEN and CDR2 SYDVKM come from the germline V gene. This CDR3 is built from 13 residues. V dropped 6 bases and J dropped 4; count of bases not matched to a gene: 3.